This T cell receptor beta chain was sequenced for a study of blood T cell repertoires in COVID-19. Study summary: PBMCs, B-cell-depleted T cells, or T cells were the source of the cDNA or gDNA that made up the material.

Measured with immunoSEQ multiplex PCR; TCRdb has only the in-frame clones, and not every one. The table lists 140,000 to 150,000 clones, around 87% of them singletons. The CDR3 contains 11 residues. Trimming stripped 6 bases from V and 10 bases from J, with 10 bases between. The germline V gene has CDR1 SEHNR and CDR2 FQNEAQ (reference sequence). The sequencing sample was made of peripheral blood. This sequence originates from a man aged 18 to 35 with COVID-19, enrolled during active disease. The V and J genes are TRBV7-9 and TRBJ2-1; perhaps TRBD2 as D (6 bases). The CDR3 protein is CASRWTKEQFF. In DNA, the CDR3 is TGTGCCAGCAGGTGGACTAAGGAGCAGTTCTTC.